The table lists the clone carrying this T cell receptor (beta chain) with many counts. Its target is unknown. Template-switching 5'RACE yielded the TCR cDNA; a universal primer site and UMIs were added in the process. TCRdb re-called the 5' RACE reads with MiXCR, one entry per CDR3 protein. Among roughly 74,000 distinct CDR3 sequences listed, approximately 7% were seen once. This sample was included in a study of T cells after yellow fever vaccination. General observations from the study: Booster samples showed a return of most primary-vaccination clones (roughly 96% CD4, around 88% CD8). Overall, a small share of clonotypes was seen in both CD4 and CD8 compartments.

The CDR3 is made up of 11 amino acids. The germline V and J ends were trimmed by 6 bases and 4 bases, with 6 bases remaining between them. The rearrangement uses TRBV12-3 or TRBV12-4 and TRBJ1-1; D remains unclear. Sequenced here: CD8+ T cells sorted from PBMCs, sampled about 5 days after the first yellow fever vaccination. This TCR was recovered from a man aged 18 to 29 who received the YFV17D yellow fever vaccine. CDR3 sequence reads: CASRKGTEAFF. The CDR3 coding sequence is TGTGCCAGCAGAAAGGGCACTGAAGCTTTCTTT.